The next 30 T cell receptor beta chains were all read from a single sample in a study of CD4 T cells in relation to SARS-CoV-2 and coronaviruses. Assay used: immunoSEQ multiplex PCR; TCRdb lists only in-frame clones, some missing. The sample shows tens of thousands of clones, about 90% of them seen only once. Sequenced material: naive CD4+ T cells from PBMCs. Subset indicated: naive CD4+ T cells isolated by negative enrichment. These receptors were obtained from an adult with COVID-19.

The genes are TRBV2 and TRBJ2-5, with 7 bases that match TRBD2. CDR1 and CDR2 from the germline V gene are SNHLY and FYNNEI. The junction had 3 bases not matched to a gene; V was cut back by 3 bases and J by 2 bases. The CDR3 runs 14 residues. Written as DNA, the CDR3 is TGTGCCAGCAGTGAGACTAGCAGTCAAGAGACCCAGTACTTC. It yields the protein CASSETSSQETQYF.

The chain is built from TRBV5-1 and TRBJ1-5; D remains unclear. CDR3 length equals 13 residues. Germline CDR1 SGHRS, CDR2 YFSETQ. Deletions cut 0 bases from V and 4 bases from J, with 5 bases between. CDR3 sequence: CASSLGLNQPQHF. The CDR3 DNA reads as TGCGCCAGCAGCTTGGGTCTTAATCAGCCCCAGCATTTT.

V usage is TRBV3-1 (or the pseudogene TRBV3-2) and J usage is TRBJ2-2, with 7 bases that match TRBD1. The CDR3 sequence is 17 residues long. V lost 0 bases and J lost 4; bases outside the gene matches: 8. Per germline, CDR1 LGHDT and CDR2 YNNKEL (reference sequence). This CDR3 is CASSQECDRDPTGELFF. The CDR3 DNA sequence: TGTGCCAGCAGCCAAGAATGTGACAGGGATCCCACCGGGGAGCTGTTTTTT.

The CDR3 protein is CATSGGQEFDEQYF. The DNA for the CDR3 is TGTGCCACCAGCGGAGGACAGGAGTTCGACGAGCAGTACTTC. The rearrangement uses TRBV15 and TRBJ2-7, with 7 positions matching TRBD1. From germline, CDR1 is LNHNV and CDR2 YYDKDF (reference sequence). Germline trimming cut 5 bases from V and 5 bases from J; bases unmatched to any gene: 9. The CDR3 runs to 14 residues.

This clone was seen a single time. The V call is TRBV10-3, the J call TRBJ1-5; weak D call: TRBD1 (6 bases). The CDR3 is 14 residues long. The germline V gene has CDR1 ENHRY and CDR2 SYGVKD. Trimming shortened V by 3 bases and J by 2 bases, and 8 bases separated the two germline ends. The CDR3 region has the DNA TGTGCCATCAGTGACAGGGGTGGCAATCAGCCCCAGCATTTT. This translates into CAISDRGGNQPQHF.

V is TRBV7-6 and J is TRBJ2-7; 7 nucleotides match TRBD1. J lost 0 bases, V lost 5 bases, and 4 bases had no gene match. The CDR3 extends over 14 amino acids. Germline CDR1 SGHVS, CDR2 FNYEAQ. This CDR3 reads CASSSRTGSYEQYF. DNA for the CDR3: TGTGCCAGCAGCAGTCGGACAGGCTCCTACGAGCAGTACTTC.

V is TRBV5-1 and J is TRBJ2-5; 14 bases map to TRBD2. V lost 4 bases and J lost 5; bases outside the gene matches: 4. This CDR3 spans 15 amino acids. Germline loops: CDR1 SGHRS, CDR2 YFSETQ. The CDR3 spells CASSEGLAGVETQYF. CDR3 bases: TGCGCCAGCAGCGAGGGACTAGCGGGAGTGGAGACCCAGTACTTC.

This clone appeared a single time. V and J are TRBV5-1 and TRBJ1-4; no definite D call. The CDR3 sequence is 14 residues long. The germline V gene has CDR1 SGHRS and CDR2 YFSETQ. V was cut by 4 bases and J by 0 bases, with 7 bases left in between. The CDR3 is CASSPLATNEKLFF. Written as DNA, the CDR3 is TGCGCCAGCAGCCCCTTGGCAACTAATGAAAAACTGTTTTTT.

The chain is built from TRBV3-1 (or the pseudogene TRBV3-2) and TRBJ2-7; D is unresolved. Trimming stripped 0 bases from V and 5 bases from J, with 5 bases between. This CDR3 has 12 amino acids. Germline V gene data show CDR1 as LGHDT and CDR2 as YNNKEL (reference sequence). CDR3 sequence: CASSQEGNEQYF. The CDR3 DNA follows: TGTGCCAGCAGCCAAGAGGGCAACGAGCAGTACTTC.

The chain combines TRBV7-2 with TRBJ1-1; the D gene is possibly TRBD1 (5 bases). The V end was cut by 5 bases, the J end by 7 bases, with 17 bases between. The CDR3 has 14 residues. Germline lookup yields CDR1 SGHTA and CDR2 FQGNSA. CDR3 residues: CASSRRGGDLEAFF. The CDR3 DNA reads TGTGCCAGCAGCCGCCGGGGGGGAGATCTTGAAGCTTTCTTT.

The V gene is TRBV5-1, the J gene TRBJ2-1, with a weak D call TRBD2 (5 bases). Between the trimmed V and J ends, which lost 4 bases and 1 base, there was a span of 21 bases. CDR1 and CDR2 (germline): SGHRS, YFSETQ. The CDR3 sequence is 18 residues long. CDR3 sequence reads: CASSRGADAQRSYNEQFF. DNA of the CDR3: TGCGCCAGCAGCCGCGGAGCGGACGCTCAGAGATCCTACAATGAGCAGTTCTTC.

The chain recombines TRBV28 with TRBJ1-1, with a possible D match to TRBD1 (6 bases). Trimming took off 1 base at V and 8 bases at J, with 11 bases between the two ends. Looked up from germline, CDR1 is MDHEN and CDR2 is SYDVKM. The CDR3 runs to 13 residues. CDR3 nucleotide sequence: TGTGCCAGCAGTTTATCAGGGGTGGTGGAAGCTTTCTTT. Translated, it gives CASSLSGVVEAFF.

The rearrangement joins TRBV5-1 to TRBJ1-3; D possibly corresponds to TRBD1 (5 bases). CDR1 SGHRS and CDR2 YFSETQ come from the germline V gene. Trimming removed 4 bases from V and 0 bases from J, with 14 bases in between. The CDR3 covers 16 residues. CDR3 region: CASSPGLLSSGNTIYF. The CDR3 bases are TGCGCCAGCAGCCCGGGACTGTTGTCCTCTGGAAACACCATATATTTT.

The genes are TRBV30 and TRBJ1-1, with D uncertain. Trimming left V 7 bases short and J 0 bases short, with 9 bases between. CDR1 GTSNPN and CDR2 SVGIG come from the germline V gene (reference sequence). The CDR3 has 12 residues. The CDR3 region has the DNA TGTGCCTCAGGACGATTGAACACTGAAGCTTTCTTT. This gives the protein CASGRLNTEAFF.

This sequence joins TRBV12-3 or TRBV12-4 and TRBJ1-2, with D uncertain. There are 11 residues in the CDR3. V lost 8 bases and J lost 4, with 8 bases in between. The CDR3 region is CASRPFYGYTF. The CDR3, as DNA: TGTGCCAGCCGGCCTTTCTATGGCTACACCTTC.

The chain joins TRBV6-2 or TRBV6-3 to TRBJ2-7, with unresolved D. This CDR3 has 17 residues. Trimming shortened V by 0 bases and J by 5 bases, and 20 bases separated the two germline ends. Germline V gene data show CDR1 as MNHEY and CDR2 as SVGEGT. CDR3 loop: CASSYSTPDGWANEQYF. CDR3 in DNA: TGTGCCAGCAGTTACTCGACCCCGGACGGATGGGCCAACGAGCAGTACTTC.

The rearrangement uses TRBV2 and TRBJ2-2; D is unclear. CDR3 size: 13 residues. From germline, CDR1 is SNHLY and CDR2 FYNNEI. V gave up 5 bases and J gave up 6 bases, with 10 bases separating them. In nucleotides, the CDR3 is TGTGCCAGCAGTCGCGAGCAGGCCGGGGAGCTGTTTTTT. Encoded protein: CASSREQAGELFF.

The rearrangement uses TRBV13 and TRBJ2-1; TRBD2 matches at 10 bases. V lost 0 bases, J lost 11 bases, and 4 bases stayed unmatched. CDR3 length: 14 amino acids. The V gene's germline CDR1 is PRHDT and CDR2 FYEKMQ (reference sequence). CDR3 loop: CASSLGLAGEQQFF. CDR3 in DNA: TGTGCCAGCAGCTTAGGGCTAGCGGGAGAGCAGCAGTTCTTC.

The chain recombines TRBV28 with TRBJ2-5, with 8 bases aligning to TRBD2. V lost 7 bases and J lost 10; bases outside the gene matches: 8. This CDR3 region has 12 residues. The V gene's germline CDR1 is MDHEN and CDR2 SYDVKM. The CDR3: CASTPGGVLQYF. CDR3 DNA: TGTGCCAGCACCCCGGGGGGGGTGCTCCAGTACTTC.

The chain uses TRBV7-9 and TRBJ2-3; D gene uncertain. V was trimmed by 1 base and J by 1 base, leaving 21 bases between them. The CDR3 is made up of 19 amino acids. CDR1 and CDR2 from the germline V gene are SEHNR and FQNEAQ (reference sequence). The CDR3 region has the DNA TGTGCCAGCAGCTTAGTGGCTAGTGTGTTCGCCTACGGCACAGATACGCAGTATTTT. Its translation: CASSLVASVFAYGTDTQYF.

This chain joins TRBV5-8 and TRBJ1-6; D is uncertain. The germline gives CDR1 SGHTS, CDR2 YDEGEE. The CDR3 is made up of 15 amino acids. Trimming cost V 4 bases and J 9 bases, with 17 bases left between them. The CDR3, as DNA: TGTGCCAGCAGCCCAAGAATCAAGTCCATTTCACCCCTCCACTTT. This translates into CASSPRIKSISPLHF.

V usage is TRBV14 and J usage is TRBJ2-7; D may match TRBD1 or TRBD2 (5 bases each). The germline gives CDR1 SGHDN, CDR2 FVKESK. The CDR3 is 12 residues long. Trimming stripped 5 bases from V and 6 bases from J, with 11 bases between. CDR3 in amino acids: CASSYYGTEQYF. The CDR3 DNA follows: TGTGCCAGCAGCTACTACGGGACCGAGCAGTACTTC. The full variable domain, completed using reference TRBV14 and TRBJ2-7, is EAGVTQFPSHSVIEKGQTVTLRCDPISGHDNLYWYRRVMGKEIKFLLHFVKESKQDESGMPNNRFLAERTGGTYSTLKVQPAELEDSGVYFCASSYYGTEQYFGPGTRLTVT.

The chain employs TRBV29-1 and TRBJ2-6; 8 bases match TRBD1. The CDR3 loop spans 16 amino acids. V was clipped by 4 bases and J by 0 bases; unmatched bases: 5. CDR1 is SQVTM, CDR2 ANQGSEA, per germline. The CDR3 region has the DNA TGCAGCGTTGGGGGGACAGGTAGCTCTGGGGCCAACGTCCTGACTTTC. This sequence encodes CSVGGTGSSGANVLTF.

The chain carries TRBV10-3 and TRBJ1-1; D uncertain. Germline V lookup: CDR1 ENHRY, CDR2 SYGVKD. The CDR3 runs to 14 residues. Trimming shortened V by 3 bases and J by 4 bases, and 12 bases separated the two germline ends. The CDR3 DNA is TGTGCCATCAGTGAAAATGTAGGGATCACTGAAGCTTTCTTT. It translates to CAISENVGITEAFF.

The chain employs TRBV10-3 and TRBJ1-1; D not resolved. Trimming removed 4 bases at V and 1 base at J, with 4 bases between. The germline gives CDR1 ENHRY, CDR2 SYGVKD. The CDR3 runs to 12 residues. DNA for the CDR3: TGTGCCATCAGTGTTAGGAACACTGAAGCTTTCTTT. Translating it yields CAISVRNTEAFF.

This clone was seen once. This rearrangement joins TRBV5-6 to TRBJ2-5, with D unresolved. The CDR3 totals 16 residues. Germline CDR1 is SGHDT and CDR2 is YYEEEE. Between the trimmed V and J ends, which lost 4 bases and 7 bases, there was a span of 23 bases. The CDR3 DNA reads TGTGCCAGCAGCCGAGATATGGACGGGTCGCCGGGGACCCAGTACTTC. It codes for CASSRDMDGSPGTQYF. Full variable domain (remainder filled in from reference TRBV5-6 and TRBJ2-5): DAGVTQSPTHLIKTRGQQVTLRCSPKSGHDTVSWYQQALGQGPQFIFQYYEEEERQRGNFPDRFSGHQFPNYSSELNVNALLLGDSALYLCASSRDMDGSPGTQYFGPGTRLLVL.

This chain links TRBV5-4 with TRBJ2-5, with D hard to call. V gave up 0 bases and J gave up 4 bases, with 19 bases separating them. The CDR3 length is 17 residues. The germline CDR1 and CDR2 sequences are SGHNT and YYREEE (reference sequence). The DNA for the CDR3 is TGTGCCAGCAGCTTGGTGGTGGCAGCCCGCGGAGCAGAGACCCAGTACTTC. Translated: CASSLVVAARGAETQYF.

J is TRBJ1-5 and V is TRBV18; 10 positions agree with TRBD1. The V gene end was trimmed by 5 bases and the J gene end by 7 bases; junction bases not matched to a gene: 8. This CDR3 is 15 amino acids long. CDR1 is KGHSH, CDR2 LQKENI, per germline. This chain's CDR3 is CASSTGTGVGQPQHF. As DNA, the CDR3 is TGTGCCAGCTCAACCGGGACAGGGGTAGGACAGCCCCAGCATTTT.

The rearrangement links TRBV28 to TRBJ1-4; D may be TRBD1 (5 bases). The germline V and J ends were trimmed by 3 bases and 6 bases, with 14 bases remaining between them. In germline, CDR1 is MDHEN, CDR2 SYDVKM. The length of the CDR3 is 15 residues. The CDR3 coding sequence is TGTGCCAGCAGTTTCCTTGGGGCCAGGGATGAAAAACTGTTTTTT. This encodes CASSFLGARDEKLFF.

The chain combines TRBV5-4 with TRBJ2-5, with D perhaps given as TRBD1 or TRBD2 (7 bases each). V dropped 3 bases and J dropped 3 bases, with 27 bases sitting between them. There are 19 residues in the CDR3. Looked up from germline, CDR1 is SGHNT and CDR2 is YYREEE (reference sequence). CDR3 region: CASSSGGGATGLGEETQYF. As DNA, the CDR3 is TGTGCCAGCAGCTCTGGGGGGGGCGCGACAGGGCTGGGGGAAGAGACCCAGTACTTC. Variable domain in full (rest from reference TRBV5-4 and TRBJ2-5): ETGVTQSPTHLIKTRGQQVTLRCSSQSGHNTVSWYQQALGQGPQFIFQYYREEENGRGNFPPRFSGLQFPNYSSELNVNALELDDSALYLCASSSGGGATGLGEETQYFGPGTRLLVL.